These 32 T cell receptor beta chains came from one sample sequenced in a study of OX40 agonist ivuxolimab in advanced cancers. Sequencing used immunoSEQ multiplex PCR; TCRdb keeps in-frame clones, though not all of them. The sample records fewer than 50,000 clones, 88% being singletons. Here the sequenced sample was CD4+ or CD8+ T cells sorted from blood, taken in a trial of the OX40 agonist ivuxolimab. The receptors derive from an adult with an advanced solid tumor such as melanoma, head and neck, liver or kidney cancer.

The chain uses TRBV9 and TRBJ2-2, with D perhaps TRBD1 (7 bases). Trimming took 0 bases from V and 7 from J, leaving 10 bases between them. Germline values: CDR1 SGDLS, CDR2 YYNGEE. This CDR3 has 14 amino acids. CDR3 sequence: CASSVGRGRGELFF. CDR3 nucleotides: TGTGCCAGCAGCGTAGGGAGGGGGCGCGGGGAGCTGTTTTTT.

The rearrangement joins TRBV7-3 to TRBJ2-1; D could derive from TRBD1 or TRBD2 (6 bases each). Trimming took 5 bases from V and 4 from J, leaving 18 bases between them. The CDR3 is 16 amino acids. Germline V gene lookup returns CDR1 SGHTA and CDR2 FQGTGA. The CDR3 region has the DNA TGTGCCAGCAGCCTCCACCCCGGGGGCCCTTACAATGAGCAGTTCTTC. Translation: CASSLHPGGPYNEQFF.

The chain is built from TRBV7-9 and TRBJ1-2, with D maybe TRBD1 (5 bases). The CDR3 is made up of 13 amino acids. Looked up from germline, CDR1 is SEHNR and CDR2 is FQNEAQ (reference sequence). V lost 10 bases, J lost 4 bases, and 16 bases lay in between. The CDR3 reads CATLAGGGYGYTF. The CDR3 DNA is TGTGCCACCCTAGCTGGGGGTGGCTATGGCTACACCTTC.

This clone has just a few counts. The CDR3 sequence is CASSPLEQPQHF. DNA for the CDR3: TGTGCCAGCAGTCCCCTGGAGCAGCCCCAGCATTTT. The genes are TRBV28 and TRBJ1-5; the D is unclear. CDR1 MDHEN and CDR2 SYDVKM come from the germline V gene. This CDR3 is 12 amino acids long. Trimming took 5 bases from V and 7 from J, leaving 9 bases between them. Drawing the rest from reference TRBV28 and TRBJ1-5, the complete variable domain is DVKVTQSSRYLVKRTGEKVFLECVQDMDHENMFWYRQDPGLGLRLIYFSYDVKMKEKGDIPEGYSVSREKKERFSLILESASTNQTSMYLCASSPLEQPQHFGDGTRLSIL.

The V call is TRBV7-2, the J call TRBJ2-5, with 9 bases identical to TRBD2. The trim removed 1 base at V and 5 bases at J, leaving 8 bases unmatched. The germline V gene encodes CDR1 SGHTA and CDR2 FQGNSA. This CDR3 contains 16 residues. The CDR3 nucleotides are TGTGCCAGCAGCTTAGGCGGGGGGGCCTCGACGGAGACCCAGTACTTC. Protein sequence: CASSLGGGASTETQYF.

The V gene is TRBV19, the J gene TRBJ2-5; D might be TRBD1 or TRBD2, each matching 5 bases. The DNA end is a closer match to TRBJ2-7, so the J assignment may be wrong. Germline V lookup: CDR1 LNHDA, CDR2 SQIVND (reference sequence). The CDR3 covers 15 residues. For the CDR3, the DNA is TGTGCCAGTAGTATAAGTACTGAGGGGTTCGACGAGCAGTACTTC. It is translated as CASSISTEGFDEQYF.

The rearrangement joins TRBV5-8 to TRBJ1-1; D ambiguous. There are 11 residues in the CDR3. Germline CDR1 and CDR2: SGHTS and YDEGEE. V dropped 5 bases and J dropped 1 base, with 3 bases sitting between them. The CDR3 reads CASSRNTEAFF. The CDR3 coding sequence is TGTGCCAGCAGTCGGAACACTGAAGCTTTCTTT.

The chain has TRBV29-1 and TRBJ2-1; D might be TRBD1 (6 bases). CDR3 length equals 14 residues. The germline gives CDR1 SQVTM, CDR2 ANQGSEA. V lost 4 bases, J lost 1 base, and 11 bases lay in between. This CDR3 reads CSVGAGASYNEQFF. The CDR3 DNA reads as TGCAGCGTTGGGGCAGGGGCATCCTACAATGAGCAGTTCTTC.

The rearrangement joins TRBV7-9 to TRBJ1-2; TRBD1 matches 9 bases. V lost 4 bases and J lost 2; bases outside the gene matches: 11. Germline CDR1 and CDR2: SEHNR and FQNEAQ (reference sequence). CDR3 size: 17 residues. CDR3 protein: CASSSRDRAGLNYGYTF. The CDR3 bases are TGTGCCAGCAGCTCAAGGGACAGGGCTGGGTTGAACTATGGCTACACCTTC.

This chain uses TRBV5-4 with TRBJ1-2, with D maybe TRBD1 (6 bases). CDR1 SGHNT and CDR2 YYREEE come from the germline V gene (reference sequence). With 3 bases removed from V and 8 bases from J, the gap between germline ends came to 20 bases. This CDR3 region has 15 residues. CDR3 sequence: CASSSVRDNLKGYTF. The DNA of the CDR3 is TGTGCCAGCAGCTCGGTCCGGGACAACCTGAAAGGCTACACCTTC.

This chain connects TRBV6-5 to TRBJ2-2; 7 nucleotides agree with TRBD1. Germline V gives CDR1 MNHEY, CDR2 SVGAGI. The CDR3 totals 13 residues. V lost 6 bases, J lost 6 bases, and 4 bases stayed unmatched. Here the CDR3 reads CASSITGAGELFF. The DNA of the CDR3 is TGTGCCAGCAGCATTACAGGGGCCGGGGAGCTGTTTTTT.

The chain joins TRBV6-5 to TRBJ2-1; D not resolved. CDR3 size: 13 residues. V was clipped by 2 bases and J by 3 bases, with 5 bases between them. The germline V gene has CDR1 MNHEY and CDR2 SVGAGI. The CDR3 sequence is CASSYTYYNEQFF. In nucleotides, the CDR3 is TGTGCCAGCAGTTACACGTACTACAATGAGCAGTTCTTC.

The chain recombines TRBV18 with TRBJ1-5; D might be TRBD1 (5 bases). V lost 3 bases to trimming and J lost 1 base, with 10 bases between them. The CDR3 covers 15 residues. The V gene's germline CDR1 is KGHSH and CDR2 LQKENI. The CDR3 DNA reads as TGTGCCAGCTCACCGCCGGGGGAGAGCAATCAGCCCCAGCATTTT. It specifies CASSPPGESNQPQHF.

This chain links TRBV6-5 with TRBJ2-1; 9 bases align to TRBD2. CDR3 length: 15 residues. Germline-derived CDR1 and CDR2 are MNHEY and SVGAGI. The J segment lost 7 bases and the V segment lost 5 bases, leaving 9 bases of the junction unmatched. CDR3 DNA sequence: TGTGCCAGCAGTCCAATAGCGGGGGCGGGGAATGAGCAGTTCTTC. It specifies CASSPIAGAGNEQFF.

The rearrangement uses TRBV6-5 and TRBJ2-7; D assignment may be TRBD1 or TRBD2 (6 bases each). Trimming cost V 6 bases and J 3 bases, with 18 bases left between them. Per the germline V gene, CDR1 is MNHEY and CDR2 is SVGAGI. The CDR3 is 15 residues long. The CDR3 loop reads CASSQGRSSFYEQYV. The CDR3 nucleotides are TGTGCCAGCAGCCAGGGGAGGTCTTCCTTCTACGAGCAGTACGTC.

The V gene is TRBV5-5, the J gene TRBJ1-2, with D perhaps matching TRBD1 (5 bases). This CDR3 has 13 residues. CDR1 SGHKS and CDR2 YYEKEE come from the germline V gene (reference sequence). V shed 3 bases and J shed 6 bases, with 12 bases lying between them. The CDR3: CASSSTEVNGYTF. CDR3 coding DNA: TGTGCCAGCAGCTCGACAGAGGTGAATGGCTACACCTTC. Supplemented by reference TRBV5-5 and TRBJ1-2, the full variable domain reads DAGVTQSPTHLIKTRGQQVTLRCSPISGHKSVSWYQQVLGQGPQFIFQYYEKEERGRGNFPDRFSARQFPNYSSELNVNALLLGDSALYLCASSSTEVNGYTFGSGTRLTVV.

This chain connects TRBV28 to TRBJ2-3; a possible D gene is TRBD1 (6 bases). V lost 6 bases and J lost 2, with 15 bases in between. Germline-derived CDR1 and CDR2 are MDHEN and SYDVKM. CDR3 size: 15 residues. CDR3: CASSPPDRLTDTQYF. CDR3 coding DNA: TGTGCCAGCAGCCCTCCGGACAGACTCACAGATACGCAGTATTTT.

The chain has TRBV6-5 and TRBJ2-7; D is possibly TRBD1 (5 bases). Trimming left V 4 bases short and J 5 bases short, with 9 bases between. This CDR3 contains 12 residues. Per the germline V gene, CDR1 is MNHEY and CDR2 is SVGAGI. The CDR3 bases are TGTGCCAGCAGTTTGATAGGGGACGAGCAGTACTTC. Translating it yields CASSLIGDEQYF.

The V gene is TRBV27, the J gene TRBJ1-4; D perhaps matches TRBD1 (6 bases). This CDR3 spans 15 amino acids. Trimming left V 0 bases short and J 11 bases short, with 16 bases between. Germline CDR1 is MNHEY and CDR2 is SMNVEV (reference sequence). The CDR3 DNA sequence: TGTGCCAGCAGTTTATCGGGACACCCTCTCGAGAAACTGTTTTTT. Residues: CASSLSGHPLEKLFF.

This chain uses TRBV29-1 with TRBJ1-1, with TRBD1 identical over 11 bases. V was pared by 5 bases and J by 0 bases, with 5 bases of the junction left unmatched. From germline, CDR1 is SQVTM and CDR2 ANQGSEA. The CDR3 spans 15 residues. The CDR3 spells CSVLDRGPMNTEAFF. The CDR3 DNA follows: TGCAGCGTTCTGGACAGGGGGCCAATGAACACTGAAGCTTTCTTT.

The CDR3 region has the DNA TGTGCCAGCAGGGAGGGACAGATTATCAACACTGAAGCTTTCTTT. This translates into CASREGQIINTEAFF. V gene TRBV27 combines with J gene TRBJ1-1; 7 nucleotides agree with TRBD1. Germline CDR1 and CDR2: MNHEY and SMNVEV (reference sequence). This CDR3 has 15 amino acids. After removal of 6 bases from V and 2 bases from J, the junction contained 9 bases not matched to a gene.

The V gene is TRBV29-1, the J gene TRBJ2-2; no firm D call. Germline CDR1 SQVTM, CDR2 ANQGSEA. The CDR3 sequence is 14 residues long. V was shortened by 1 base and J by 1 base, with 7 bases between the two germline ends. The CDR3 region has the DNA TGCAGCGTTGAAGGCGACGTGAACACCGGGGAGCTGTTTTTT. Encoded protein: CSVEGDVNTGELFF.

The V and J genes are TRBV18 and TRBJ1-5, with 8 bases that match TRBD1. The CDR3 extends over 15 amino acids. J was trimmed by 3 bases and V by 6 bases; bases with no gene match: 7. From germline, CDR1 is KGHSH and CDR2 LQKENI. The CDR3 DNA reads as TGTGCCAGCTCGGCCACAGGGGGGGACAATCAGCCCCAGCATTTT. This gives the protein CASSATGGDNQPQHF.

The chain employs TRBV2 and TRBJ1-5; possible D gene TRBD1, 6 bases. The germline gives CDR1 SNHLY, CDR2 FYNNEI. This CDR3 is built from 15 residues. V lost 2 bases to trimming and J lost 5 bases, with 13 bases between them. CDR3 loop: CASSELTQGYQPQHF. DNA of the CDR3: TGTGCCAGCAGTGAACTAACACAGGGTTATCAGCCCCAGCATTTT.

This chain connects TRBV6-5 to TRBJ2-6; D is unclear. Looked up from germline, CDR1 is MNHEY and CDR2 is SVGAGI. The germline V and J ends were trimmed by 8 bases and 0 bases, with 11 bases remaining between them. The CDR3 runs 15 residues. CDR3 loop: CASCPNGSGANVLTF. The CDR3 bases are TGTGCCAGCTGTCCGAACGGCTCTGGGGCCAACGTCCTGACTTTC.

The genes are TRBV5-6 and TRBJ2-5; possibly TRBD2 for D (6 bases). V lost 1 base to trimming and J lost 3 bases, with 7 bases between them. The CDR3 length is 13 residues. Germline assignment: CDR1 SGHDT and CDR2 YYEEEE. The CDR3 sequence is CASSLPSEETQYF. As DNA, the CDR3 is TGTGCCAGCAGCTTGCCTAGCGAAGAGACCCAGTACTTC. The whole variable domain, filled in from reference TRBV5-6 and TRBJ2-5, reads DAGVTQSPTHLIKTRGQQVTLRCSPKSGHDTVSWYQQALGQGPQFIFQYYEEEERQRGNFPDRFSGHQFPNYSSELNVNALLLGDSALYLCASSLPSEETQYFGPGTRLLVL.

The rearrangement uses TRBV18 and TRBJ2-7; 7 bases fit TRBD1. V was clipped by 3 bases and J by 0 bases; unmatched bases: 8. The CDR3 runs 16 residues. Per germline, CDR1 KGHSH and CDR2 LQKENI. The CDR3 coding sequence is TGTGCCAGCTCACCGAACCGGGACAGAGACTCCTACGAGCAGTACGTC. Encoded protein: CASSPNRDRDSYEQYV.

The V call is TRBV11-2, the J call TRBJ2-7; TRBD2 is a possible D gene (7 bases). The length of the CDR3 is 14 residues. The V gene lost 2 bases and the J gene lost 2 bases, with 10 bases spanning the gap. The V gene's germline CDR1 is SGHAT and CDR2 FQNNGV. CDR3 DNA sequence: TGTGCCAGCAGCTTATGGGGGGGGCCCTACGAGCAGTACGTC. Residues: CASSLWGGPYEQYV.

This clone was recorded only once. The chain has TRBV10-3 and TRBJ2-1; 15 bases match TRBD2. Germline CDR1 and CDR2: ENHRY and SYGVKD. The J segment lost 2 bases and the V segment lost 0 bases, leaving 11 bases of the junction unmatched. CDR3 length: 21 residues. The CDR3 DNA reads TGTGCCATCAGTGAGTCAGCGGGACTAGCGGGGGGTGAGGTCGCCTACAATGAGCAGTTCTTC. Its translation is CAISESAGLAGGEVAYNEQFF.

The count of this clone is one. The V and J genes are TRBV5-1 and TRBJ2-2; TRBD1 matches at 9 bases. CDR1 SGHRS and CDR2 YFSETQ come from the germline V gene. J lost 5 bases, V lost 6 bases, and 8 bases had no gene match. CDR3 size: 15 residues. The CDR3 loop is CASTPDRGRTGELFF. The CDR3 DNA follows: TGCGCCAGCACCCCGGACAGGGGACGAACCGGGGAGCTGTTTTTT.

This sequence joins TRBV15 and TRBJ2-7; D is perhaps TRBD2 (6 bases). Germline values: CDR1 LNHNV, CDR2 YYDKDF (reference sequence). Trimming shortened V by 5 bases and J by 2 bases, and 16 bases separated the two germline ends. This CDR3 has 15 amino acids. CDR3 sequence (DNA): TGTGCCACCAGCCGCGGACGGGAGCAAGCCTACGAGCAGTACTTC. It specifies CATSRGREQAYEQYF.

The gene calls are TRBV13 and TRBJ2-5; D not certain. This CDR3 has 12 amino acids. The V gene lost 0 bases and the J gene lost 10 bases, with 9 bases spanning the gap. The germline gives CDR1 PRHDT, CDR2 FYEKMQ (reference sequence). The CDR3 is CASSLGTGVQYF. The CDR3 region has the DNA TGTGCCAGCAGCTTAGGGACCGGAGTCCAGTACTTC.